Below are 10 T cell receptor beta chains sequenced from a single sample in a study of OX40 agonist ivuxolimab in advanced cancers. The library was produced with the immunoSEQ multiplex PCR assay. TCRdb retrieved this table from immuneACCESS and kept in-frame rearrangements only. Not all clones are present; in checked studies, unresolved V genes account for under half, and no reason is known for the remainder. This sample holds roughly 61,000 clones; around 88% were observed only once. Of the sample, 0.7% to 0.9% falls within the top ten clones. The material was CD4+ or CD8+ T cells sorted from blood, obtained in a trial of the OX40 agonist ivuxolimab. These TCRs come from an adult with an advanced solid tumor such as melanoma, head and neck, liver or kidney cancer.

The rearrangement joins TRBV5-6 to TRBJ2-7, with 7 positions matching TRBD1. Trimming removed 5 bases from V and 3 bases from J; junction bases left unmatched: 14. There are 16 residues in the CDR3. The germline V gene has CDR1 SGHDT and CDR2 YYEEEE. CDR3: CASRSFYRDSGYEQYF. DNA for the CDR3: TGTGCCAGCAGATCTTTTTACCGGGACAGTGGCTACGAGCAGTACTTC.

This sequence joins TRBV5-1 and TRBJ2-7; D is uncertain. The CDR3 contains 11 residues. The V gene's germline CDR1 is SGHRS and CDR2 YFSETQ. Trimming took off 0 bases at V and 6 bases at J, with 4 bases between the two ends. CDR3 coding DNA: TGCGCCAGCAGCTTGGGGGGCGAGCAGTACTTC. Translating it yields CASSLGGEQYF.

This chain joins TRBV15 and TRBJ2-7; 10 positions agree with TRBD1. The trim removed 0 bases at V and 5 bases at J, leaving 4 bases unmatched. The CDR3 is 15 residues long. Germline-derived CDR1 and CDR2 are LNHNV and YYDKDF (reference sequence). The CDR3 DNA reads TGTGCCACCAGCAGAGATCCGGGACAGGGGAACGAGCAGTACTTC. The encoded protein is CATSRDPGQGNEQYF. The full variable domain, completed using reference TRBV15 and TRBJ2-7, is DAMVIQNPRYQVTQFGKPVTLSCSQTLNHNVMYWYQQKSSQAPKLLFHYYDKDFNNEADTPDNFQSRRPNTSFCFLDIRSPGLGDTAMYLCATSRDPGQGNEQYFGPGTRLTVT.

The chain uses TRBV6-5 and TRBJ2-3; D unresolved. V was clipped by 4 bases and J by 5 bases, with 7 bases between them. Germline CDR1 MNHEY, CDR2 SVGAGI. The CDR3 is 12 residues long. The CDR3 region has the DNA TGTGCCAGCAGTTTTTTTGGAGATACGCAGTATTTT. Encoded protein: CASSFFGDTQYF.

This clone occurred a few times. This chain connects TRBV30 to TRBJ2-4; a weak D match, TRBD2 (6 bases). V gave up 2 bases and J gave up 0 bases, with 8 bases separating them. The CDR3 extends over 14 amino acids. Germline V gives CDR1 GTSNPN, CDR2 SVGIG (reference sequence). Here the CDR3 reads CAWSSGLAKNIQYF. Written as DNA, the CDR3 is TGTGCCTGGAGTTCGGGACTAGCCAAAAACATTCAGTACTTC.

The gene calls are TRBV9 and TRBJ1-5, with a tentative D call TRBD1 (6 bases). Germline CDR1 is SGDLS and CDR2 is YYNGEE. The CDR3 has 15 residues. V lost 6 bases and J lost 5, with 18 bases in between. The CDR3 DNA reads as TGTGCCAGCAACCCATCCGGGACAAGTGATCAGCCCCAGCATTTT. As protein: CASNPSGTSDQPQHF.

The V gene is TRBV5-5, the J gene TRBJ1-3; a possible D gene is TRBD1 (6 bases). Per germline, CDR1 SGHKS and CDR2 YYEKEE (reference sequence). The CDR3 covers 15 residues. Trimming stripped 4 bases from V and 0 bases from J, with 11 bases between. The CDR3 is CASSPQGHSGNTIYF. The CDR3 DNA reads as TGTGCCAGCAGCCCACAGGGTCACTCTGGAAACACCATATATTTT.

The chain couples TRBV30 to TRBJ1-6; D gene unclear. In germline, CDR1 is GTSNPN, CDR2 SVGIG (reference sequence). Between the trimmed V and J ends, which lost 0 bases and 10 bases, there was a span of 13 bases. The CDR3 is 14 residues long. The CDR3: CAWSVGQLSSPLHF. The CDR3 DNA reads TGTGCCTGGAGTGTAGGGCAGCTTAGCTCACCCCTCCACTTT.

The chain's CDR3 is CASSLAAASLKQYF. The CDR3 nucleotides are TGTGCCAGCAGCTTAGCGGCGGCCAGTCTTAAGCAGTACTTC. The chain joins TRBV7-9 to TRBJ2-7; D not certain. The germline V gene encodes CDR1 SEHNR and CDR2 FQNEAQ (reference sequence). This CDR3 comprises 14 residues. V was clipped by 0 bases and J by 8 bases, with 14 bases between them.

The gene calls are TRBV6-5 and TRBJ2-7; the match to TRBD2 covers 8 bases. Germline lookup yields CDR1 MNHEY and CDR2 SVGAGI. The CDR3 runs to 14 residues. The junction had 9 bases not matched to a gene; V was cut back by 4 bases and J by 7 bases. In nucleotides, the CDR3 is TGTGCCAGCAGTTTAAGGACTCCGGGGGGGGAGCAGTACTTC. Translating it yields CASSLRTPGGEQYF.